This TCR beta chain is drawn from a study of shared clonotypes between healthy human individuals. Regarding the study as a whole: Among donors, sharing of clonotypes was expected to be affected by sequencing depth. Estimated richness was generally greater in naive than memory subsets. It was the few donors that limited the genetic and exposure-history diversity represented.

The split of CD4+ cells yielded CD45RA+ naive and CD45RA-negative memory subsets. With regard to this clone: Antigen unknown.

CDR3 size: 15 residues. Germline CDR1 SGHTA, CDR2 FQGTGA. The V gene lost 1 base and the J gene lost 2 bases, with 11 bases spanning the gap. Method: immunoSEQ multiplex PCR; TCRdb's copy keeps in-frame clones and lacks some. The table shows roughly 2,500,000 clones, with 80% to 95% occurring only once. The TCR comes from a man between 18 and 35 years old in good health. Some clones in this sample may be carry-over from other donors' samples. The source material was naive CD4+ T cells from PBMCs. Indicated subset: CD45RA+ positively selected. The J gene is TRBJ1-1, the V gene TRBV7-3; D gene unclear. The CDR3 is CASSLIGSVNTEAFF. Here the CDR3 DNA reads TGTGCCAGCAGCTTAATTGGGTCCGTAAACACTGAAGCTTTCTTT. Based on the CDR3 plus reference TRBV7-3 and TRBJ1-1, the full variable domain is GAGVSQTPSNKVTEKGKYVELRCDPISGHTALYWYRQSLGQGPEFLIYFQGTGAADDSGLPNDRFFAVRPEGSVSTLKIQRTERGDSAVYLCASSLIGSVNTEAFFGQGTRLTVV.